What follows are 32 T cell receptor beta chains derived from one specimen sequenced in a study of blood T cell repertoires in COVID-19. Profiled with immunoSEQ multiplex PCR; TCRdb holds only in-frame clones, not every one. The sample yields about 380,000 clones, more than 75% seen once. The specimen was PBMCs or T cells enriched from blood (not recorded which). These receptors were obtained from a woman under 30 who had recovered from COVID-19.

The chain couples TRBV4-1 to TRBJ2-7; possible D gene TRBD2, 6 bases. V lost 4 bases and J 3 bases, leaving 10 bases between the germline ends. The CDR3 length is 13 residues. Per the germline V gene, CDR1 is MGHRA and CDR2 is YSYEKL. CDR3 region: CASSRGLIYEQYF. The CDR3 DNA is TGCGCCAGCAGCCGGGGACTTATCTACGAGCAGTACTTC.

This clone has just one count. The rearrangement uses TRBV7-3 and TRBJ2-3; 15 nucleotides line up with TRBD2. The CDR3 sequence is 20 residues long. CDR1 is SGHTA and CDR2 is FQGTGA in the germline V gene. After removal of 5 bases from V and 2 bases from J, the junction contained 14 bases not matched to a gene. The CDR3 coding sequence is TGTGCCAGCAGCGGCCCGGGACTAGCGGGGGGTCTTTCGGACACAGATACGCAGTATTTT. Translating gives CASSGPGLAGGLSDTDTQYF. The variable domain in full, with the rest retrieved from reference TRBV7-3 and TRBJ2-3, is GAGVSQTPSNKVTEKGKYVELRCDPISGHTALYWYRQSLGQGPEFLIYFQGTGAADDSGLPNDRFFAVRPEGSVSTLKIQRTERGDSAVYLCASSGPGLAGGLSDTDTQYFGPGTRLTVL.

The V and J genes are TRBV12-3 or TRBV12-4 and TRBJ1-5; D gene uncertain. This CDR3 contains 12 residues. V dropped 3 bases and J dropped 13 bases, with 13 bases sitting between them. In nucleotides, the CDR3 is TGTGCCAGCAGTTTCGGTCAGGAGCGGCAGCATTTT. Protein sequence: CASSFGQERQHF.

This clone has just one count. The chain couples TRBV10-3 to TRBJ1-1; D gene uncertain. Germline CDR1 ENHRY, CDR2 SYGVKD. Trimming stripped 2 bases from V and 6 bases from J, with 13 bases between. The CDR3 length is 14 residues. The CDR3 coding sequence is TGTGCCATCAGTGAGCCGTGGGCGCATGCTGAAGCTTTCTTT. Protein: CAISEPWAHAEAFF.

The chain couples TRBV2 to TRBJ1-2, with TRBD1 identical over 7 bases. CDR1 is SNHLY, CDR2 FYNNEI, per germline. The CDR3 is 17 amino acids. The V and J ends lost 8 bases and 1 base, in that order; junction bases with no gene match: 16. DNA for the CDR3: TGTGCCAGCTTCTCCGGGACAGCGCTAGGGGATAACTATGGCTACACCTTC. Amino acid sequence: CASFSGTALGDNYGYTF.

This clone was observed a handful of times. The chain employs TRBV20-1 and TRBJ2-1, with D possibly matching TRBD1 (6 bases). Trimming took 3 bases from V and 9 from J, leaving 15 bases between them. The CDR3 sequence is 13 residues long. The germline V gene has CDR1 DFQATT and CDR2 SNEGSKA (reference sequence). CDR3 in DNA: TGCAGTGCTAGTGCGCAGGGGAGAGGTGAGCAGTTCTTC. Translating gives CSASAQGRGEQFF.

The chain carries TRBV7-3 and TRBJ2-6, with TRBD1 identical over 7 bases. The length of the CDR3 is 16 residues. V shed 5 bases and J 0 bases; nucleotides not matched to a gene: 4. The germline V gene encodes CDR1 SGHTA and CDR2 FQGTGA. The CDR3: CASSVGTASGANVLTF. The CDR3 DNA follows: TGTGCCAGCAGCGTGGGGACAGCCTCTGGGGCCAACGTCCTGACTTTC.

This chain links TRBV29-1 with TRBJ1-2; D is unclear. CDR3 size: 12 residues. The germline CDR1 and CDR2 sequences are SQVTM and ANQGSEA. V lost 3 bases, J lost 8 bases, and 13 bases lay in between. The CDR3 DNA is TGCAGCGTTGATCGTCGAGCTTTAGGCTACACCTTC. It encodes CSVDRRALGYTF.

The chain is built from TRBV19 and TRBJ2-7; 7 bases agree with TRBD1. Trimming at V came to 3 bases and at J to 0 bases, leaving 5 bases not matched to a gene. The CDR3 is made up of 15 amino acids. The germline CDR1 and CDR2 sequences are LNHDA and SQIVND (reference sequence). The CDR3 loop reads CASSISGQSSYEQYF. The CDR3 nucleotides are TGTGCCAGTAGTATTTCGGGACAGAGCTCCTACGAGCAGTACTTC.

As DNA, the CDR3 is TGCGCCAGCATCTCAGACACAGATACGCAGTATTTT. Translated, it gives CASISDTDTQYF. The chain carries TRBV5-1 and TRBJ2-3; D gene ambiguous. V lost 6 bases and J lost 2, with 7 bases in between. There are 12 residues in the CDR3. Germline V gene sequence: CDR1 SGHRS, CDR2 YFSETQ.

The V gene is TRBV4-3, the J gene TRBJ1-3, with a tentative D call TRBD1 (5 bases). CDR3 size: 15 residues. Trimming stripped 0 bases from V and 4 bases from J, with 10 bases between. Germline CDR1 and CDR2: LGHNA and YSLEER. The CDR3 coding sequence is TGCGCCAGCAGCCAAGATACAGGAGACGGAAACACCATATATTTT. Encoded protein: CASSQDTGDGNTIYF.

The chain's CDR3 is CASGGSGTGELFF. The CDR3 bases are TGTGCCAGCGGCGGGTCCGGGACCGGGGAGCTGTTTTTT. The chain uses TRBV9 and TRBJ2-2; D is perhaps TRBD2 (5 bases). V dropped 7 bases and J dropped 5 bases, with 12 bases sitting between them. The germline V gene has CDR1 SGDLS and CDR2 YYNGEE. The CDR3 runs to 13 residues. The full variable domain, completed using reference TRBV9 and TRBJ2-2, is DSGVTQTPKHLITATGQRVTLRCSPRSGDLSVYWYQQSLDQGLQFLIQYYNGEERAKGNILERFSAQQFPDLHSELNLSSLELGDSALYFCASGGSGTGELFFGEGSRLTVL.

This chain links TRBV19 with TRBJ1-5; D not resolved. V lost 4 bases, J lost 5 bases, and 12 bases lay in between. Germline CDR1 is LNHDA and CDR2 is SQIVND (reference sequence). The CDR3 is 14 residues long. The CDR3 DNA follows: TGTGCCAGTAGTACCCTAAAACCTTATCAGCCCCAGCATTTT. This gives the protein CASSTLKPYQPQHF.

The V and J genes are TRBV11-3 and TRBJ2-1; the match to TRBD2 covers 8 bases. Germline CDR1 and CDR2: SGHNT and YENEEA. Trimming took 1 base from V and 7 from J; bases not matched to a gene: 6. The CDR3 has 15 residues. CDR3 residues: CASSLVGGGMNEQFF. The CDR3 DNA follows: TGTGCCAGCAGCTTAGTGGGCGGGGGGATGAATGAGCAGTTCTTC.

This chain joins TRBV5-1 and TRBJ2-5; 8 bases fit TRBD1. The CDR3 has 14 residues. Trimming at V came to 4 bases and at J to 5 bases, leaving 7 bases not matched to a gene. Germline V CDR1 and CDR2: SGHRS, YFSETQ. CDR3 sequence (DNA): TGCGCCAGCAGCCGGGGACAGGATGGGGAGACCCAGTACTTC. Residues: CASSRGQDGETQYF.

This clone came up a few times. This chain joins TRBV10-3 and TRBJ1-6; 9 bases line up with TRBD1. The germline V gene has CDR1 ENHRY and CDR2 SYGVKD. Trimming at V came to 10 bases and at J to 9 bases, leaving 10 bases not matched to a gene. The CDR3 is 14 amino acids. DNA of the CDR3: TGTGCCACATCAAGCACAGGGGGCGGTTCACCCCTCCACTTT. It yields the protein CATSSTGGGSPLHF.

This clone has only a few counts. V is TRBV28 and J is TRBJ2-7, with 10 nucleotides matching TRBD1. The junction had 8 bases not matched to a gene; V was cut back by 3 bases and J by 3 bases. Germline V gene data show CDR1 as MDHEN and CDR2 as SYDVKM. The CDR3 loop spans 16 amino acids. Written as DNA, the CDR3 is TGTGCCAGCAGTTTGTACCGACAGGGGGCAGGCTACGAGCAGTACTTC. Residues: CASSLYRQGAGYEQYF.

The DNA of the CDR3 is TGTGCCCCGAGTAAGGGGGCAGAGGGCAATGAGCAGTTCTTC. Amino acid sequence: CAPSKGAEGNEQFF. The chain is built from TRBV2 and TRBJ2-1; 7 bases line up with TRBD1. This CDR3 is built from 14 residues. Germline V gives CDR1 SNHLY, CDR2 FYNNEI. The J segment lost 6 bases and the V segment lost 11 bases, leaving 13 bases of the junction unmatched.

This rearrangement joins TRBV4-1 to TRBJ2-7; D remains ambiguous. In germline, CDR1 is MGHRA, CDR2 YSYEKL. There are 12 residues in the CDR3. V dropped 2 bases and J dropped 3 bases, with 5 bases sitting between them. The DNA for the CDR3 is TGCGCCAGCAGCCAAAATAACTACGAGCAGTACTTC. Translating gives CASSQNNYEQYF.

This sequence joins TRBV5-1 and TRBJ1-6; 7 nucleotides line up with TRBD1. The V gene end was trimmed by 5 bases and the J gene end by 7 bases; junction bases not matched to a gene: 6. Germline V gene lookup returns CDR1 SGHRS and CDR2 YFSETQ. CDR3 length: 14 residues. The CDR3 DNA follows: TGCGCCAGCAGTGCCGGGACAGTAAATTCACCCCTCCACTTT. It yields the protein CASSAGTVNSPLHF.

V and J are TRBV14 and TRBJ1-6, with D perhaps matching TRBD1 (5 bases). The CDR3 has 17 amino acids. Germline-derived CDR1 and CDR2 are SGHDN and FVKESK. Trimming left V 0 bases short and J 6 bases short, with 15 bases between. The CDR3 spells CASSQEKGGALNSPLHF. The CDR3, as DNA: TGTGCCAGCAGCCAAGAAAAGGGTGGGGCCCTTAATTCACCCCTCCACTTT. Full variable domain (outside the CDR3, taken from reference TRBV14 and TRBJ1-6): EAGVTQFPSHSVIEKGQTVTLRCDPISGHDNLYWYRRVMGKEIKFLLHFVKESKQDESGMPNNRFLAERTGGTYSTLKVQPAELEDSGVYFCASSQEKGGALNSPLHFGNGTRLTVT.

CDR3 loop: CASSQVLSIGNTIYF. The CDR3 nucleotides read TGTGCCAGCAGCCAAGTTCTCAGTATTGGAAACACCATATATTTT. The rearrangement joins TRBV3-1 (or the pseudogene TRBV3-2) to TRBJ1-3; D ambiguous. This CDR3 contains 15 residues. Germline-derived CDR1 and CDR2 are LGHDT and YNNKEL (reference sequence). The ends were cut back, 1 base at V and 3 bases at J, with 10 bases in the middle.

The rearrangement joins TRBV7-8 to TRBJ1-5; maybe TRBD1 (6 bases). The germline V and J ends were trimmed by 5 bases and 2 bases, with 25 bases remaining between them. The length of the CDR3 is 19 residues. Germline V gives CDR1 SGHVS, CDR2 FQNEAQ. The CDR3 is CASSRIVGAANLGNQPQHF. The CDR3 DNA is TGTGCCAGCAGCCGAATAGTGGGGGCCGCAAACCTTGGCAATCAGCCCCAGCATTTT.

The rearrangement joins TRBV30 to TRBJ2-1, with 14 bases that match TRBD2. The CDR3 runs 17 residues. Trimming cost V 2 bases and J 7 bases; bases outside gene matches: 10. The germline CDR1 and CDR2 sequences are GTSNPN and SVGIG (reference sequence). Here the CDR3 reads CAWSKDRTSGGTNEQFF. DNA of the CDR3: TGTGCCTGGAGTAAGGATAGGACTAGCGGGGGGACGAATGAGCAGTTCTTC. Complete variable domain (other parts from reference TRBV30 and TRBJ2-1): SQTIHQWPATLVQPVGSPLSLECTVEGTSNPNLYWYRQAAGRGLQLLFYSVGIGQISSEVPQNLSASRPQDRQFILSSKKLLLSDSGFYLCAWSKDRTSGGTNEQFFGPGTRLTVL.

The V call is TRBV6-5, the J call TRBJ1-1; TRBD1 is a possible D gene (5 bases). The germline CDR1 and CDR2 sequences are MNHEY and SVGAGI. Trimming removed 6 bases from V and 1 base from J, with 9 bases in between. The CDR3 runs to 13 residues. Written as DNA, the CDR3 is TGTGCCAGCAGGCGACAGAAGAACACTGAAGCTTTCTTT. This sequence encodes CASRRQKNTEAFF.

The J gene is TRBJ1-3, the V gene TRBV9; D remains unclear. Between the trimmed V and J ends, which lost 0 bases and 4 bases, there was a span of 8 bases. Germline lookup yields CDR1 SGDLS and CDR2 YYNGEE. The CDR3 runs 14 residues. This CDR3 reads CASSVATEGNTIYF. DNA of the CDR3: TGTGCCAGCAGCGTAGCTACCGAAGGAAACACCATATATTTT. Based on the CDR3 plus reference TRBV9 and TRBJ1-3, the full variable domain is DSGVTQTPKHLITATGQRVTLRCSPRSGDLSVYWYQQSLDQGLQFLIQYYNGEERAKGNILERFSAQQFPDLHSELNLSSLELGDSALYFCASSVATEGNTIYFGEGSWLTVV.

This clone was recorded once. J is TRBJ1-2 and V is TRBV5-1; no clear D. This CDR3 region has 14 residues. Per germline, CDR1 SGHRS and CDR2 YFSETQ. The ends were cut back, 0 bases at V and 7 bases at J, with 13 bases in the middle. The CDR3 coding sequence is TGCGCCAGCAGCTTGGCCACGATTCGGTCTGGCTACACCTTC. This translates into CASSLATIRSGYTF.

This clone appeared a few times. The genes are TRBV27 and TRBJ1-1; perhaps TRBD1 as D (5 bases). There are 14 residues in the CDR3. CDR1 and CDR2 (germline): MNHEY, SMNVEV (reference sequence). The germline V and J ends were trimmed by 11 bases and 6 bases, with 22 bases remaining between them. The CDR3 is CASTTKGVRSEAFF. CDR3 DNA sequence: TGTGCCTCAACAACAAAAGGGGTAAGGTCTGAAGCTTTCTTT.

The rearrangement links TRBV15 to TRBJ2-5, with 12 bases aligning to TRBD2. V lost 0 bases to trimming and J lost 2 bases; unmatched junction nucleotides: 7. The CDR3 totals 18 residues. CDR1 and CDR2 (germline): LNHNV, YYDKDF (reference sequence). In DNA form, the CDR3 reads TGTGCCACCAGCAGAGATGTTCGCCTAGCGGGAGGGCAAGAGACCCAGTACTTC. Protein product: CATSRDVRLAGGQETQYF.

The chain links TRBV19 to TRBJ2-5; 10 nucleotides match TRBD1. Germline trimming cut 3 bases from V and 4 bases from J; bases unmatched to any gene: 11. Germline CDR1 reads LNHDA; CDR2 reads SQIVND (reference sequence). There are 17 residues in the CDR3. Here the CDR3 reads CASSIQWGTGEGETQYF. In DNA, the CDR3 is TGTGCCAGTAGTATTCAATGGGGGACAGGGGAAGGAGAGACCCAGTACTTC.

This clone turned up a few times. The chain couples TRBV4-3 to TRBJ1-2; 7 bases are shared with TRBD1. This CDR3 is built from 15 residues. V gave up 0 bases and J gave up 10 bases; unmatched junction bases: 11. From germline, CDR1 is LGHNA and CDR2 YSLEER. Written as DNA, the CDR3 is TGCGCCAGCAGCCAAGAGATGACCAGGGGGGCGTCCTACACCTTC. Amino acids: CASSQEMTRGASYTF.

V and J are TRBV7-9 and TRBJ1-1; no firm D call. The CDR3 spans 14 residues. Germline values: CDR1 SEHNR, CDR2 FQNEAQ (reference sequence). The V gene lost 5 bases and the J gene lost 0 bases, with 10 bases spanning the gap. In DNA form, the CDR3 reads TGTGCCAGCAGCCCGCTCACGGTGAACACTGAAGCTTTCTTT. Amino acid sequence: CASSPLTVNTEAFF.